These 13 T cell receptor beta chains originate from one sample sequenced in a study of monozygotic twins with inflammatory bowel disease. TCRdb reanalyzed the 5' RACE reads and collapses them to one entry per CDR3 protein, without DNA. In total, the table holds approximately 400,000 distinct CDR3 sequences. The sample consisted of blood. These receptors were collected from a human donor with ulcerative colitis or Crohn's disease, or a healthy co-twin of an affected twin (not recorded which).

The gene calls are TRBV5-5 and TRBJ2-3. CDR1 and CDR2 from the germline V gene are SGHKS and YYEKEE (reference sequence). The CDR3 is made up of 16 amino acids. The CDR3 here is CASSLSRSPSTDTQYF. The full variable domain, with the rest looked up from reference TRBV5-5 and TRBJ2-3, is DAGVTQSPTHLIKTRGQQVTLRCSPISGHKSVSWYQQVLGQGPQFIFQYYEKEERGRGNFPDRFSARQFPNYSSELNVNALLLGDSALYLCASSLSRSPSTDTQYFGPGTRLTVL.

The chain employs TRBV6-2 or TRBV6-3 and TRBJ2-2; the D call of TRBD1 rests on TCRdb alone, since no DNA is present to check it. CDR3 size: 16 residues. Germline CDR1 and CDR2: MNHEY and SVGEGT. The CDR3 sequence: CASTGAWISVAGELFF.

This sequence joins TRBV7-2 and TRBJ2-5; the D gene TCRdb calls, TRBD2, cannot be checked with no DNA. From germline, CDR1 is SGHTA and CDR2 FQGNSA. CDR3 size: 16 residues. The CDR3 sequence is CASSFDVQRGYETQYF.

CDR3 sequence reads: CASSEITTYSGANVLTF. This chain links TRBV6-2 or TRBV6-3 with TRBJ2-6. The CDR3 spans 17 residues. Germline values: CDR1 MNHEY, CDR2 SVGEGT.

The V gene is TRBV12-3 or TRBV12-4, the J gene TRBJ2-7; TCRdb gives TRBD1 as the D gene, but with no DNA this cannot be confirmed. The CDR3 extends over 16 amino acids. The CDR3 is CASSSSRGQGSYEQYF.

The chain recombines TRBV5-1 with TRBJ1-2; the TRBD1 assignment by TCRdb is unverifiable without DNA. Germline V lookup: CDR1 SGHRS, CDR2 YFSETQ. The CDR3 has 16 amino acids. The CDR3 sequence is CASSFLGTGDGYGYTF. Complete variable domain (other parts from reference TRBV5-1 and TRBJ1-2): KAGVTQTPRYLIKTRGQQVTLSCSPISGHRSVSWYQQTPGQGLQFLFEYFSETQRNKGNFPGRFSGRQFSNSRSEMNVSTLELGDSALYLCASSFLGTGDGYGYTFGSGTRLTVV.

V is TRBV5-4 and J is TRBJ2-3; TCRdb reports TRBD2, a call that lacks DNA to check it against. CDR3 length: 19 residues. CDR1 is SGHNT, CDR2 YYREEE, per germline (reference sequence). The CDR3: CASSLGIPGTSSSTDTQYF.

The genes are TRBV5-1 and TRBJ2-7; TCRdb lists TRBD1, though no DNA is available to test this call. From germline, CDR1 is SGHRS and CDR2 YFSETQ. CDR3 length: 14 amino acids. The CDR3 reads CATRDGTTSYEQYF.

This chain uses TRBV28 with TRBJ1-4. Germline V gene sequence: CDR1 MDHEN, CDR2 SYDVKM. CDR3 length: 11 residues. CDR3 region: CASRGGEKLFF.

This chain joins TRBV29-1 and TRBJ2-2; TCRdb names TRBD1, which stays unverified in the absence of DNA. Germline values: CDR1 SQVTM, CDR2 ANQGSEA. The CDR3 covers 17 residues. CDR3 sequence: CSVGQGAFSSTGGELFF.

The chain couples TRBV5-1 to TRBJ2-1. The CDR3 extends over 11 amino acids. Per the germline V gene, CDR1 is SGHRS and CDR2 is YFSETQ. The CDR3 protein is CASSKGGEQFF.

The V gene is TRBV12-3 or TRBV12-4, the J gene TRBJ1-2. This CDR3 comprises 13 residues. CDR3 in amino acids: CASSFEGIYGYTF.

The J gene is TRBJ1-3, the V gene TRBV6-1. Germline CDR1 and CDR2: MNHNS and SASEGT. The CDR3 loop spans 15 amino acids. CDR3 residues: CASSPQRTSGNTIYF.